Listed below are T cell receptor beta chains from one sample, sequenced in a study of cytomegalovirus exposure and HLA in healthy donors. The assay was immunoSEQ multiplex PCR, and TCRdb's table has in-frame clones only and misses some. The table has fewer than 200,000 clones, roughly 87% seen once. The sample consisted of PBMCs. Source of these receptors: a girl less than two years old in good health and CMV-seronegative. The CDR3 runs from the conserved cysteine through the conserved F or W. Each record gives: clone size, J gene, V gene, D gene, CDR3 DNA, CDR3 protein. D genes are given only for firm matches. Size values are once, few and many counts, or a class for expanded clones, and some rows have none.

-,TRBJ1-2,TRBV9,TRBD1,TGTGCCAGCAGCGGGCAGGGGGGAAGTAACTATGGCTACACCTTC,CASSGQGGSNYGYTF
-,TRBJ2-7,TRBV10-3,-,TGTGCCATCAGTGAGCGAGGTTCGGGCTCCTACGAGCAGTACTTC,CAISERGSGSYEQYF
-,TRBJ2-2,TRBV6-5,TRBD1,TGTGCCAGCAGTTACCGAACAGGGGGCTCCGGGGAGCTGTTTTTT,CASSYRTGGSGELFF
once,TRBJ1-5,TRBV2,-,TGTGCCAGCAGTGATGGAGGGGTGGGCGATCAGCCCCAGCATTTT,CASSDGGVGDQPQHF
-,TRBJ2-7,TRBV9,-,TGTGCCAGCAGCGTATCTAGCGCCTCCTACGAGCAGTACTTC,CASSVSSASYEQYF
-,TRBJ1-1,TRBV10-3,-,TGTGCCATCAGTGAGATAAGGGGGAAAAAGACTGAAGCTTTCTTT,CAISEIRGKKTEAFF
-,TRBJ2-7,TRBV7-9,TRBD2,TGTGCCAGCAGCTTACCGACTAGCGGGAGTCTGTACGAGCAGTACTTC,CASSLPTSGSLYEQYF
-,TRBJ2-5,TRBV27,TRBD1,TGTGCCAGCCCTACCCGGGACAGGGGAGGCGGAGAGACCCAGTACTTC,CASPTRDRGGGETQYF
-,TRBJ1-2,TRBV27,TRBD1,TGTGCCAGCAGTACCGGGACAGGACATCCTAACTATGGCTACACCTTC,CASSTGTGHPNYGYTF
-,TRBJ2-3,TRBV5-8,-,TGTGCCAGCAGCTTGGGGCTAGGTAGGACAGATACGCAGTATTTT,CASSLGLGRTDTQYF
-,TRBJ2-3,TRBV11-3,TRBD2,TGTGCCAGCAGCTTACTAGCGGGAGATACGCAGTATTTT,CASSLLAGDTQYF
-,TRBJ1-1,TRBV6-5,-,TGTGCCAGCAGTTATCAGGGGTCAGGCACTGAAGCTTTCTTT,CASSYQGSGTEAFF
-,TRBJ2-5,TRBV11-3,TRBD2,TGTGCCAGCAGCTTGGCGGGGGGCGAGACCCAGTACTTC,CASSLAGGETQYF
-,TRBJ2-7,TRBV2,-,TGTGCCAGCAGTGAATTTGGCGGTGCGGGGAACTCCTACGAGCAGTACTTC,CASSEFGGAGNSYEQYF
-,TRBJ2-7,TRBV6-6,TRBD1,TGTGCCAGCAGTCAAATCGGGACAGGGGCCTACGAGCAGTACTTC,CASSQIGTGAYEQYF
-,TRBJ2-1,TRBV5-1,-,TGCGCCAGCAGCTTGGAGTGGTTGGCAGTACAGAGGACTGCTTTCGGTAATGAGCAGTTCTTC,CASSLEWLAVQRTAFGNEQFF
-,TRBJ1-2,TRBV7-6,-,TGTGCCAGCAGCCCATTACAGGGTCCCAATGGCTACACCTTC,CASSPLQGPNGYTF
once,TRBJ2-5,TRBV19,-,TGTGCCAGTAGTATAGGACAGGCCAAAGAGACCCAGTACTTC,CASSIGQAKETQYF
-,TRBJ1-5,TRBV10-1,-,TGCGCCAGCAGTGAGTGGGGGGGGAGGCGCAATCAGCCCCAGCATTTT,CASSEWGGRRNQPQHF
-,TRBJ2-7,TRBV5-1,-,TGCGCCAGCAGCTTGGGACTCGTATCCTACGAGCAGTACTTC,CASSLGLVSYEQYF
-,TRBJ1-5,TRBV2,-,TGTGCCAGCAGTGGATCCCAGGCTCGCAATCAGCCCCAGCATTTT,CASSGSQARNQPQHF
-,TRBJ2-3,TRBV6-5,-,TGTGCCAGCAGTTTGGGGGGGGCGCTGAATACGCAGTATTTT,CASSLGGALNTQYF
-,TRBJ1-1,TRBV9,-,TGTGCCAGCAGTGTCGGAGTGGCCACTGAAGCTTTCTTT,CASSVGVATEAFF
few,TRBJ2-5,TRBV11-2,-,TGTGCCAGCAGCTTAGATTTGGGGGAGGTAGAGACCCAGTACTTC,CASSLDLGEVETQYF
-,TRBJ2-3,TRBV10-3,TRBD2,TGTGCCACCGCGAGCGGGAAGGGCACAGATACGCAGTATTTT,CATASGKGTDTQYF
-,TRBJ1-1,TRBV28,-,TGTGCCAGCAGTCAAGACCGTTTTGGGCCTGAAGCTTTCTTT,CASSQDRFGPEAFF
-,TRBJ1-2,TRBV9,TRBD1,TGTGCCAGCAGCAAAACCCGGGACAGACTTCCTAACTATGGCTACACCTTC,CASSKTRDRLPNYGYTF
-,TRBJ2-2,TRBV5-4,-,TGTGCCAGCAGCTTGGGTTTTACAGGCACCGGGGAGCTGTTTTTT,CASSLGFTGTGELFF
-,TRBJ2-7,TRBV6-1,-,TGTGCCAGCAGAACAAGGGGGAACTACGAGCAGTACTTC,CASRTRGNYEQYF
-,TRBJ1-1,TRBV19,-,TGTGCCAGTAGATCGGTGGCGGGCGGGACTGAAGCTTTCTTT,CASRSVAGGTEAFF
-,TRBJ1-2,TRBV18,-,TGTGCCAGCTCACCACCGGCGGTTTGGTTGAGAGGCTACACCTTC,CASSPPAVWLRGYTF
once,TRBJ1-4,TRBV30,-,TGTGCCTGGAGTTCAGGGAGGGGGAATGAAAAACTGTTTTTT,CAWSSGRGNEKLFF
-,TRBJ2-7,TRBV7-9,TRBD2,TGTGCCAGTACGATGACTAGCGGGAGAGGCGAGCAGTACTTC,CASTMTSGRGEQYF
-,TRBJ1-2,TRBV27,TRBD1,TGTGCCAGCAGTTTAGCAGGGGGCTATGGCTACACCTTC,CASSLAGGYGYTF
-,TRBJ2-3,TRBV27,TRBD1,TGTGCCAGCAGCCTGGGTACAGGGGATGGGACAGATACGCAGTATTTT,CASSLGTGDGTDTQYF
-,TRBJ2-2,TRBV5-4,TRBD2,TGTGCCAGCAGTGGGACTAGCGGGAGGTCGAACACCGGGGAGCTGTTTTTT,CASSGTSGRSNTGELFF
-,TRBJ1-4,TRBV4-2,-,TGTGCCAGCAGCCAAGTATACAGGGAAACTAATGAAAAACTGTTTTTT,CASSQVYRETNEKLFF
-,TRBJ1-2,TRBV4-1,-,TGCGCCAGCAGCCAAGACTACCGGGGATTCTATGGCTACACCTTC,CASSQDYRGFYGYTF
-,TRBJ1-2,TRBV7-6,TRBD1,TGTGCCAGCAGCTTGGGACAGGGGTATGGCTACACCTTC,CASSLGQGYGYTF
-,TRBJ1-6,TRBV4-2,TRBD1,TGTGCCAGCAGCCAAGATTTCGTCGGACAGGGTCTAAATTCACCCCTCCACTTT,CASSQDFVGQGLNSPLHF
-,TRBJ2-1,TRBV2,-,TGTGCCAGCAGGGGGAAACTGACAGGTTACAATGAGCAGTTCTTC,CASRGKLTGYNEQFF
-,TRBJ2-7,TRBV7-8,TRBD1,TGTGCCAGCAGCTCAAACAGGGGAATCTTCTACGAGCAGTACTTC,CASSSNRGIFYEQYF
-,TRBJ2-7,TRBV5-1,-,TGCGCCAGCAGCCTCTGGGAGCCCTACTACGAGCAGTACTTC,CASSLWEPYYEQYF
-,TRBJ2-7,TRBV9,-,TGTGCCAGCAGCGTTTCTAGCTTCAGTGACGAGCAGTACTTC,CASSVSSFSDEQYF
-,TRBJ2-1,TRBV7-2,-,TGTGCCAGCAGCCCGCGACTAGGGAGAAACAATGAGCAGTTCTTC,CASSPRLGRNNEQFF
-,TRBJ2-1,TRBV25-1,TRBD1,TGTGCCAGCAGTTCTCGACGGGACAGGGTCGACAATGAGCAGTTCTTC,CASSSRRDRVDNEQFF
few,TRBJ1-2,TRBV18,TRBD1,TGTGCCAGCTCACCGGGACAGGGAGACTATGGCTACACCTTC,CASSPGQGDYGYTF
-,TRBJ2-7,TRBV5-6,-,TGTGCCAGCAGCTTGGGGGGCAGGGTGACCTACGAGCAGTACTTC,CASSLGGRVTYEQYF
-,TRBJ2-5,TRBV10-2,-,TGCGCCAGCAGTGAGGCTGGACAGCTAGGGACCCAGTACTTC,CASSEAGQLGTQYF
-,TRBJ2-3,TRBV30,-,TGTGCCTGGGCTTTGGGCTCCACAGATACGCAGTATTTT,CAWALGSTDTQYF
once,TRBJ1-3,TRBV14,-,TGTGCCAGCAGCCAAGGAGGGTCTGGAAACACCATATATTTT,CASSQGGSGNTIYF
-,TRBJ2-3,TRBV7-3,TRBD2,TGTGCCAGCAGCTTACTAGCGGGGACCACAGATACGCAGTATTTT,CASSLLAGTTDTQYF
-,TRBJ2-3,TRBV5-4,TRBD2,TGTGCCAGCAGCTTTTTGAGCGGGGCGGCCACAGATACGCAGTATTTT,CASSFLSGAATDTQYF
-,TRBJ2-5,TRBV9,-,TGTGCCAGCAGCTGGGACATCCAAGAGACCCAGTACTTC,CASSWDIQETQYF
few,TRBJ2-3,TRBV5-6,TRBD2,TGTGCCAGCAGCCGACTAGCGAGGCAGTATTTT,CASSRLARQYF
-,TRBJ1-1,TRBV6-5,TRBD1,TGTGCCAGCAGTTTGACAGGGGACACTGAAGCTTTCTTT,CASSLTGDTEAFF
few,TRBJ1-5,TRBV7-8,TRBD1,TGTGCCAGCAGCTTGACACAGGGGGGAGTGAATCAGCCCCAGCATTTT,CASSLTQGGVNQPQHF
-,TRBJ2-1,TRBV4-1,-,TGCGCCAGCACCAAAAACCATGGAGCGGCCCATGAGCAGTTCTTC,CASTKNHGAAHEQFF
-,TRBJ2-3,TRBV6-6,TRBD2,TGTGCCAGCAGTTACTCAGTGGCGGGAGGAACAGATACGCAGTATTTT,CASSYSVAGGTDTQYF